The rows below give T cell receptor beta chains drawn from one sample of a study of blood T cell repertoires in COVID-19. The assay was immunoSEQ multiplex PCR, and TCRdb's table has in-frame clones only and misses some. The table includes a few hundred thousand clones, roughly 89% detected once. What was sequenced was peripheral blood. Receptor source: a man between 60 and 75 years old who had recovered from COVID-19. Each CDR3 is given with its conserved first and last residue. The D gene is left open where the match is weak. Size tells how often a clone was seen (once, few, many) or the class of an expanded clone, and some rows leave it out.

j_call clone_size v_call d_call cdr3_aa cdr3_nt
TRBJ2-1 - TRBV7-3 TRBD2 CASSPAGNEQFF TGTGCCAGCAGTCCAGCGGGAAATGAGCAGTTCTTC
TRBJ2-7 - TRBV5-4 TRBD2 CASSLEGLSIEQYF TGTGCCAGCAGCTTGGAGGGACTATCCATCGAGCAGTACTTC
TRBJ1-5 - TRBV6-5 - CASRTVGDNQPQHF TGTGCCAGCAGGACGGTCGGGGACAATCAGCCCCAGCATTTT
TRBJ1-3 once TRBV5-1 - CASSLQASGNTIYF TGCGCCAGCAGCTTACAGGCCTCTGGAAACACCATATATTTT
TRBJ2-3 once TRBV28 TRBD1 CASSSGQGIDTQYF TGTGCCAGCAGTTCGGGACAGGGTATAGATACGCAGTATTTT
TRBJ2-3 - TRBV15 - CATSRAMGGLADTQYF TGTGCCACCAGCAGGGCGATGGGGGGGCTAGCAGATACGCAGTATTTT
TRBJ2-3 once TRBV30 - CAWSEGRRPEDTQYF TGTGCCTGGAGTGAAGGCAGGCGCCCAGAAGATACGCAGTATTTT
TRBJ2-1 - TRBV6-2/TRBV6-3 - CASSLGGNWNEQFF TGTGCCAGCAGCCTTGGGGGGAATTGGAATGAGCAGTTCTTC
TRBJ1-5 - TRBV28 - CASSLRLSPNQPQHF TGTGCCAGCAGTTTGAGACTCTCGCCAAATCAGCCCCAGCATTTT
TRBJ2-7 - TRBV5-1 - CASSLEPLSSYEQYF TGCGCCAGCAGCTTGGAGCCTTTGAGCTCCTACGAGCAGTACTTC
TRBJ2-1 - TRBV30 - CAWSRAGAMNNEQFF TGTGCCTGGAGTAGGGCGGGGGCGATGAACAATGAGCAGTTCTTC
TRBJ2-3 once TRBV5-1 TRBD1 CASSWGQGGADTQYF TGCGCCAGCAGCTGGGGACAGGGTGGCGCAGATACGCAGTATTTT
TRBJ1-1 - TRBV2 - CASSESRGAGGSEAFF TGTGCCAGCAGTGAAAGCCGCGGGGCGGGGGGGAGTGAAGCTTTCTTT
TRBJ2-2 - TRBV24-1 - CATGGDSGELFF TGTGCCACGGGGGGTGACTCCGGGGAGCTGTTTTTT
TRBJ2-1 - TRBV28 TRBD1 CASLRTGTRGLAEQFF TGTGCCAGCCTACGAACCGGGACGAGGGGGCTGGCTGAGCAGTTCTTC
TRBJ1-1 - TRBV25-1 TRBD1 CASSLQGDTEAFF TGTGCCAGCAGCTTACAGGGGGATACTGAAGCTTTCTTT